This TCR beta chain is from a study of regulatory T cells in long-lasting Graves disease. General study results and limits: Persistent cases of Graves' showed reduced TCR diversity relative to newly diagnosed patients. Tissue studied was limited to peripheral blood, excluding thyroid tissue.

V was shortened by 2 bases and J by 1 base, with 8 bases between the two germline ends. Germline V gives CDR1 MGHRA, CDR2 YSYEKL. This CDR3 spans 14 amino acids. Described time point: persistent/refractory GD, antithyroid drugs over 5 years with positive TRAb. PBMC-derived RNA was used for the TCR library. The authors built TCR beta libraries using iRepertoire HTBI primers and Arm-PCR of CDR3 regions. A single record per CDR3 protein comes from TCRdb applying MiXCR to the multiplex PCR reads. There are some 440,000 distinct CDR3 sequences in the sample; about 20% occur only once, and over 7.5% lies in the top ten. In this sample, this clonotype turned up a few times. Its cognate antigen is unknown.

This TCR was recovered from a female donor with Graves disease. The sample here was peripheral blood mononuclear cells (PBMCs), taken when the disease was refractory, from a patient treated with antithyroid drugs. The chain couples TRBV4-1 to TRBJ2-5; TRBD1 might be the D (6 bases). CDR3 nucleotides: TGCGCCAGCAGCCAAAGGGACACCCAAGAGACCCAGTACTTC. Translated: CASSQRDTQETQYF.